This passage covers 2 T cell receptor beta chains from one sample sequenced in a study of T-cell reconstitution after alpha-beta-depleted transplantation in children. A TCRbeta library incorporating unique molecular identifiers was prepared. Using its own MiXCR run on the PCR reads, TCRdb lists one record per CDR3 protein. The table lists nearly 550,000 distinct CDR3 sequences, approximately 16% of them singletons, with 3.3% in the top ten. Specimen: PBMCs from the stem cell graft donor, collected from the stem cell graft. Receptors originate from a human donor who donated a stem cell graft to a child with acute lymphoblastic leukemia.

The rearrangement uses TRBV7-6 and TRBJ2-1; the D gene is possibly TRBD1 (6 bases). Germline loops: CDR1 SGHVS, CDR2 FNYEAQ. Trimming removed 5 bases from V and 0 bases from J, with 11 bases in between. The CDR3 runs 15 residues. CDR3 residues: CASSRDISSYNEQFF. The CDR3 bases are TGTGCCAGCAGCCGGGACATAAGCTCCTACAATGAGCAGTTCTTC.

V and J are TRBV10-2 and TRBJ2-3; 7 nucleotides agree with TRBD2. Germline CDR1 and CDR2: WSHSY and SAAADI. Germline trimming cut 7 bases from V and 0 bases from J; bases unmatched to any gene: 7. This CDR3 comprises 15 residues. CDR3 region: CASTVASGSTDTQYF. CDR3 sequence (DNA): TGCGCCAGCACAGTGGCTAGCGGTAGCACAGATACGCAGTATTTT.